Listed here is a single T cell receptor (beta chain). Germline V gene data show CDR1 as MNHNS and CDR2 as SASEGT. CDR3 length: 13 amino acids. Losses at the gene ends were 6 bases for V and 8 bases for J; bases not matched to a gene: 9. In the study's own analysis: Reference gene primers were amplified, and this amplification served to estimate nucleated cell counts. Only in-frame clones appear in the TCRdb table, and some are missing; sequencing was by immunoSEQ multiplex PCR. For V, J and clone size, that table is used; D and trimming come from the DNA. The table shows 70,000 or so clones, with about 88% occurring only once. This sample was included in a study of blood T cell repertoires in COVID-19. Study context: Both acute and convalescent COVID-19 samples were obtained from the United States, Italy and Spain. T cells, B-cell-depleted T cells, or PBMCs supplied cDNA or gDNA.

The receptor comes from a man aged 45-60 years with acute or convalescent COVID-19. The J gene is TRBJ1-2, the V gene TRBV6-1, with TRBD1 matching over 7 bases. Sample: peripheral blood. CDR3 sequence (DNA): TGTGCCAGCAGATCAGACAGGGAGGTCGGCTACACCTTC. Its translation: CASRSDREVGYTF.